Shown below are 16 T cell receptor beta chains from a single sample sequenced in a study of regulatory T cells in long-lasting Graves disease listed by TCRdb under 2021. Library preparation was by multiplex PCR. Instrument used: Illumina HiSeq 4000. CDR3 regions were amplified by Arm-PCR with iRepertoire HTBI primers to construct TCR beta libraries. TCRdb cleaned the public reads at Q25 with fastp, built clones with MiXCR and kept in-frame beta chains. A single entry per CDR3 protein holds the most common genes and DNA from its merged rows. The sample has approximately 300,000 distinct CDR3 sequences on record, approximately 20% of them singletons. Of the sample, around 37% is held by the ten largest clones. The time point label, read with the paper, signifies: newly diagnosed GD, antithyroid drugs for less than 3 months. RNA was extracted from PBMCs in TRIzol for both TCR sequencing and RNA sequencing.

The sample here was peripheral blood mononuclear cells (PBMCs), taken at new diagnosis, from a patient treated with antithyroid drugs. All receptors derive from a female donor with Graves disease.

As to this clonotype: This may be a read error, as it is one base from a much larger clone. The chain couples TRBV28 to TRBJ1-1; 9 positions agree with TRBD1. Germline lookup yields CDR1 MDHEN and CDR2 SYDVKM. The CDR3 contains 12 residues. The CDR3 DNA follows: TGTGCCAGCAGTACCTACAGGGGGCAAGCTTCCTTT. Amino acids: CASSTYRGQASF.

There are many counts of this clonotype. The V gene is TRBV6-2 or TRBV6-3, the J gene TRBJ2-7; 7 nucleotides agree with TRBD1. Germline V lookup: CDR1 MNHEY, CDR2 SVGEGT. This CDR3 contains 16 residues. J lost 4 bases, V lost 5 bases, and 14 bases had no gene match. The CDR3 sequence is CASSERLDRTPYEQYF. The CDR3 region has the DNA TGTGCCAGCAGTGAAAGGTTGGACAGGACTCCATACGAGCAGTACTTC.

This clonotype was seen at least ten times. DNA of the CDR3: TGTGCCAGCAGCCAGCCTGGGAGGGGACTGTTTTTT. Its protein product is CASSQPGRGLFF. The chain carries TRBV12-3 or TRBV12-4 and TRBJ1-4; D perhaps matches TRBD1 (5 bases). V was cut by 6 bases and J by 13 bases, with 15 bases left in between. The CDR3 length is 12 residues.

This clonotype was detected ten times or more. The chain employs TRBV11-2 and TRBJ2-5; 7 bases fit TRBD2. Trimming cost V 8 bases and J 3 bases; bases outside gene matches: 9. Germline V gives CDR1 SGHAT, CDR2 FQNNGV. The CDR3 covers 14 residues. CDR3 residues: CASSWWGGEETQYF. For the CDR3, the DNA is TGTGCCAGCTCCTGGTGGGGGGGAGAAGAGACCCAGTACTTC.

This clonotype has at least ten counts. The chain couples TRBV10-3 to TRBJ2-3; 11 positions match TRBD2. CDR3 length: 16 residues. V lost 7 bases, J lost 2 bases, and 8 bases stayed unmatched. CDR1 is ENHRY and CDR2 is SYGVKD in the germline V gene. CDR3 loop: CAITRGLAASTDTQYF. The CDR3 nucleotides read TGTGCCATCACGAGGGGACTAGCGGCATCCACAGATACGCAGTATTTT.

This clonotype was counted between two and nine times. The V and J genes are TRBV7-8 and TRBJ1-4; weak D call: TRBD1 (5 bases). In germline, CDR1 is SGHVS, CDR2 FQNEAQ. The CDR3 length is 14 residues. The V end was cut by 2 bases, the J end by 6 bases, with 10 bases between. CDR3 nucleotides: TGTGCCAGCAGCTTACCCCCCAGGGATGAAAAACTGTTTTTT. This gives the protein CASSLPPRDEKLFF.

Here the CDR3 reads CASSIGGNQPQHF. Here the CDR3 DNA reads TGTGCCAGTAGTATAGGGGGCAATCAGCCCCAGCATTTT. This chain uses TRBV19 with TRBJ1-5; D uncertain. Trimming shortened V by 1 base and J by 2 bases, and 3 bases separated the two germline ends. CDR1 is LNHDA and CDR2 is SQIVND in the germline V gene (reference sequence). The CDR3 extends over 13 amino acids.

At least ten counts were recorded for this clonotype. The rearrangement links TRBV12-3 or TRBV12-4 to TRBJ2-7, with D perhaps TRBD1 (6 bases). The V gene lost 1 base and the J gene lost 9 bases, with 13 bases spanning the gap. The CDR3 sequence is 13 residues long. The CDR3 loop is CASSLEDRSRQYF. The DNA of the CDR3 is TGTGCCAGCAGTTTAGAAGACAGGTCAAGGCAGTACTTC.

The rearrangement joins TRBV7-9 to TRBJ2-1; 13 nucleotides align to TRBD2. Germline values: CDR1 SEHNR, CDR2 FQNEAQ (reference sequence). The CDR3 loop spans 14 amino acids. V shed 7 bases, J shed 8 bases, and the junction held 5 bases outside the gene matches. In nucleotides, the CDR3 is TGTGCCAGCATCCGGACTAGCGGGAGTGATGAGCAGTTCTTC. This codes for CASIRTSGSDEQFF. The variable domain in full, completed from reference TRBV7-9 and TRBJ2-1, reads DTGVSQNPRHKITKRGQNVTFRCDPISEHNRLYWYRQTLGQGPEFLTYFQNEAQLEKSRLLSDRFSAERPKGSFSTLEIQRTEQGDSAMYLCASIRTSGSDEQFFGPGTRLTVL.

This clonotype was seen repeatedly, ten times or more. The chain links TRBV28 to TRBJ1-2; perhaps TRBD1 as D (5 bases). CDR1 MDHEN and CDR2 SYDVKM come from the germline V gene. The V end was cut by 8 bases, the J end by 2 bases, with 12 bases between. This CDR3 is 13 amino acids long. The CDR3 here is CASSPGTNYGYTF. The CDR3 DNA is TGTGCCAGCTCACCAGGGACGAACTATGGCTACACCTTC.

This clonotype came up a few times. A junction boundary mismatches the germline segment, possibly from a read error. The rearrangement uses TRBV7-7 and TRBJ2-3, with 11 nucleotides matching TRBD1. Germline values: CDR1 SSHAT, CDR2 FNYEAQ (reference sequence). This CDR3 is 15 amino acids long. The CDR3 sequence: CASSPGTGGADTQYF. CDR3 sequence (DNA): TGTGCTAGCAGCCCCGGGACAGGGGGAGCAGATACGCAGTATTTT.

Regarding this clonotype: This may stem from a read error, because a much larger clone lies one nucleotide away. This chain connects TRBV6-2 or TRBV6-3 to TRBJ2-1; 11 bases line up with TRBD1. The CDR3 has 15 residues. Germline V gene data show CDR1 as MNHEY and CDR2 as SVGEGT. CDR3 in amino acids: CASRDGQGADNEQSF. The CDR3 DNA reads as TGTGCCAGCAGAGATGGACAGGGGGCTGACAATGAGCAGTCCTTC.

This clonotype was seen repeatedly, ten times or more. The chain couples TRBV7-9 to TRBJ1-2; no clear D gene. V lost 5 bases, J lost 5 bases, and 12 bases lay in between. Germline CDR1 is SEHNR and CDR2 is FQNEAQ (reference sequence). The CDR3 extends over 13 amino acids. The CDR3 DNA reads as TGTGCCAGCAGCCGGGGTCCGGGGTATGGCTACACCTTC. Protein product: CASSRGPGYGYTF.

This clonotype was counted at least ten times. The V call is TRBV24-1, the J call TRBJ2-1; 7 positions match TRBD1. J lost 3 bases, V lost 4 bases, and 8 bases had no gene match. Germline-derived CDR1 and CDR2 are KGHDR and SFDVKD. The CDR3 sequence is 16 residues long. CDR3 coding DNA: TGTGCCACCAGTGACACGCGACAGGGAGTCTACAATGAGCAGTTCTTC. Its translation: CATSDTRQGVYNEQFF.

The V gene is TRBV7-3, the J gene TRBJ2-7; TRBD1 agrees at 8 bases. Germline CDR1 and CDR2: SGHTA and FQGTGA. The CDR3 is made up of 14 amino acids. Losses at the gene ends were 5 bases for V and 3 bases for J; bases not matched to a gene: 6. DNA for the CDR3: TGTGCCAGCAGCCCCGGGACAGGACGCTACGAGCAGTACTTC. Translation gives CASSPGTGRYEQYF.

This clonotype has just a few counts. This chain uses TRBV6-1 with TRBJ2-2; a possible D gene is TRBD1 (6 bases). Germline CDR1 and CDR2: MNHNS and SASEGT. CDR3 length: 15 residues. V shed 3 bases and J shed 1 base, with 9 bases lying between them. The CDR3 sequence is CASSDSQGNTGELFF. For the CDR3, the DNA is TGTGCCAGCAGTGACTCACAGGGGAACACCGGGGAGCTGTTTTTT.